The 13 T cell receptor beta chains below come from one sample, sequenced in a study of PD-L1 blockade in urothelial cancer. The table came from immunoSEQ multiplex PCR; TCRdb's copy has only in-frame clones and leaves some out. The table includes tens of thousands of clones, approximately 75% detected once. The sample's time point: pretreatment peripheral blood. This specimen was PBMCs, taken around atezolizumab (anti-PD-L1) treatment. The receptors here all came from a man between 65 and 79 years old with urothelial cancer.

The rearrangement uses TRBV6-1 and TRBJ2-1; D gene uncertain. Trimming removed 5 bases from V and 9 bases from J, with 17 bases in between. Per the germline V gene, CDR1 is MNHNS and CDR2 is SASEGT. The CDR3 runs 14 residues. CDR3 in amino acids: CASSMGWAISEQFF. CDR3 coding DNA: TGTGCCAGCAGTATGGGCTGGGCCATTAGTGAGCAGTTCTTC.

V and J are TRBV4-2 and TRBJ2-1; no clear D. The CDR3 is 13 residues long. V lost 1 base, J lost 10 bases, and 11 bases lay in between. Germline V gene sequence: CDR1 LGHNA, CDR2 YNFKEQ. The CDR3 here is CASSQVLSGEQFF. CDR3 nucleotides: TGTGCCAGCAGCCAAGTGTTGTCCGGGGAGCAGTTCTTC.

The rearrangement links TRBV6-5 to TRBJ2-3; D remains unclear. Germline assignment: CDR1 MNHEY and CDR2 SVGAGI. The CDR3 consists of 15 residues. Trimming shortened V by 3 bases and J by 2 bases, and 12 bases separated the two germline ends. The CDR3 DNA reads TGTGCCAGCAGTTATTTGATGGCAGACACAGATACGCAGTATTTT. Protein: CASSYLMADTDTQYF.

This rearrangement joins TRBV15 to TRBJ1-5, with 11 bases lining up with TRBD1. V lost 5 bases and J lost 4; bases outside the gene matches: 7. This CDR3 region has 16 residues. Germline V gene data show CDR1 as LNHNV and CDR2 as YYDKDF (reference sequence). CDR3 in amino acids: CATSSSGTGGNQPQHF. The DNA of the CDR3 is TGTGCCACCAGCTCTTCCGGGACAGGGGGTAATCAGCCCCAGCATTTT. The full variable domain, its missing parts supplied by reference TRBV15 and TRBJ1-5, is DAMVIQNPRYQVTQFGKPVTLSCSQTLNHNVMYWYQQKSSQAPKLLFHYYDKDFNNEADTPDNFQSRRPNTSFCFLDIRSPGLGDTAMYLCATSSSGTGGNQPQHFGDGTRLSIL.

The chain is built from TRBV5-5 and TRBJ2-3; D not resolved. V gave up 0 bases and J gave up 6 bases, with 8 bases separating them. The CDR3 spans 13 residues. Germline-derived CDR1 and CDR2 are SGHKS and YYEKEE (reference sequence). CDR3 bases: TGTGCCAGCAGCTTGGGGGCAGCCGATACGCAGTATTTT. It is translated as CASSLGAADTQYF.

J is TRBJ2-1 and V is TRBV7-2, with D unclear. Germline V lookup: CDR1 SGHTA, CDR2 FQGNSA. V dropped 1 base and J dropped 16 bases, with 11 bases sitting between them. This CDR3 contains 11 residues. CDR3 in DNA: TGTGCCAGCAGCTTAGGGTTCTATCGATTCTTC. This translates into CASSLGFYRFF.

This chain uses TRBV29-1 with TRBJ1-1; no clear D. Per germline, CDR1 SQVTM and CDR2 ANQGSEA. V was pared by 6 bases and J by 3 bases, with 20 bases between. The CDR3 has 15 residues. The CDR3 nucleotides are TGCAGCGTCACTCCCGGGAAAATCGGAGACACTGAAGCTTTCTTT. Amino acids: CSVTPGKIGDTEAFF.

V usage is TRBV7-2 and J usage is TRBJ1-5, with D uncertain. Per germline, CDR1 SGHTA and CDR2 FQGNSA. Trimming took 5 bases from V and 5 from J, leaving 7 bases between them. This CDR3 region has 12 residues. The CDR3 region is CASSPRDQPQHF. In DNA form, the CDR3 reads TGTGCCAGCAGCCCTCGGGATCAGCCCCAGCATTTT.

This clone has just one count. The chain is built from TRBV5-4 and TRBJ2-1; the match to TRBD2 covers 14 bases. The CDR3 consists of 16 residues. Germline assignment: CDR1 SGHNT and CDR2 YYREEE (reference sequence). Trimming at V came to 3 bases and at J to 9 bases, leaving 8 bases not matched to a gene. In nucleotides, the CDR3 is TGTGCCAGCAGCTCCCCGGGACTAGCGGGAGTAAGTGAGCAGTTCTTC. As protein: CASSSPGLAGVSEQFF.

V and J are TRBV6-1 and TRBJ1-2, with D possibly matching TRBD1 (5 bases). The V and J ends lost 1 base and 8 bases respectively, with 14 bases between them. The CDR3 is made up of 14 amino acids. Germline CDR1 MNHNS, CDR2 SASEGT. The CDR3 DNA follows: TGTGCCAGCAGTGAAGGTTCCCCAGGGCCAGGCTACACCTTC. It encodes CASSEGSPGPGYTF.

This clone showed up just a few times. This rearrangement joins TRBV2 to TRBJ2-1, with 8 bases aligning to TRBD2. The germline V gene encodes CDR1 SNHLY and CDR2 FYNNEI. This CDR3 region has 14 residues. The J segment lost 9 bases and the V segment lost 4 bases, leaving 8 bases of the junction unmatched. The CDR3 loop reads CASSGLAREGEQFF. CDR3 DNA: TGTGCCAGCAGTGGGCTAGCTCGGGAGGGTGAGCAGTTCTTC.

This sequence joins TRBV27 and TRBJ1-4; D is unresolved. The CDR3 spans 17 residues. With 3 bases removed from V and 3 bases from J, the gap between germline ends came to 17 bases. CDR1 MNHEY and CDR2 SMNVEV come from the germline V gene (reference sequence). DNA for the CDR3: TGTGCCAGCAGTTTTCGATATACTAACCGCCCTAATGAAAAACTGTTTTTT. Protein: CASSFRYTNRPNEKLFF.

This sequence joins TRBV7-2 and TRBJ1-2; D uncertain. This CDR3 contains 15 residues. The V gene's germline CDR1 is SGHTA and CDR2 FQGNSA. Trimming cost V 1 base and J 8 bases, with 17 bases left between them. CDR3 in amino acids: CASSLVWEGRGGYTF. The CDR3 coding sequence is TGTGCCAGCAGCTTAGTTTGGGAGGGTCGTGGAGGCTACACCTTC.